Here is one T cell receptor beta chain with its context. Its antigen is currently unknown. This sample stems from a study of T-cell memory formation after mild COVID-19. Broader study findings: The second-wave clones peaking on day 37 were not confirmed as SARS-CoV-2-specific.

TCRdb analysed the 5' RACE reads with MiXCR anew, one entry per CDR3 protein. Of over 300,000 distinct CDR3 sequences in the sample, 20% to 25% were seen once. The specimen sequenced was PBMCs or a T cell subset sorted from them (not recorded which). The clonotype originates from a man aged 18 to 29 who had mild COVID-19 (a few samples of this study predate the infection). Cell type and time point are not known.

The DNA for the CDR3 is TGTGCCAGCAATCGAGGAGGAGGGCGTGAAGCTTTCTTT. Protein product: CASNRGGGREAFF. J is TRBJ1-1 and V is TRBV6-1, with D unclear. Germline lookup yields CDR1 MNHNS and CDR2 SASEGT. The CDR3 is 13 residues long. V dropped 7 bases and J dropped 7 bases, with 16 bases sitting between them.